This paragraph reports one T cell receptor (beta chain). What it binds is not known. The V segment lost 4 bases and the J segment 7 bases; nucleotides outside the gene matches: 7. CDR1 is SGHKS, CDR2 YYEKEE, per germline (reference sequence). This CDR3 region has 14 residues. The sample belongs to a study of T cell responses to AZD1222 COVID-19 vaccine. Notes on the study in general: Among AZD1222 vaccinees, only six or seven were seropositive at baseline.

The method was immunoSEQ multiplex PCR; TCRdb's version includes in-frame clones alone and lacks a portion of them. This table holds around 100,000 clones, about 90% found once. The V gene is TRBV5-5, the J gene TRBJ1-5; 8 nucleotides agree with TRBD1. The sequence was collected from an adult in good health. The sample was peripheral blood, taken on day 0 of AZD1222 vaccination. The CDR3 nucleotides are TGTGCCAGCAGCCATGGACAGGGCAGGCAGCCCCAGCATTTT. This gives the protein CASSHGQGRQPQHF.